This passage covers 25 T cell receptor beta chains from one sample sequenced in a study of blood T cells in healthy people across ages (dated by TCRdb to 2015 to 2017). The library came from 5' RACE. For sequencing, an Illumina HiSeq 2500 was employed. The second PCR ran for roughly 7 to 11 cycles and used a J-beta primer mix along with a sample-barcoded 5' primer. The raw public data were reprocessed by TCRdb itself: fastp quality trimming at Q25, MiXCR clonotype calling, in-frame beta chains only. Each entry is one CDR3 protein sequence, shown with its most common DNA and genes. Within this sample are almost 300,000 distinct CDR3 sequences, with less than 30% of them counted one time only. The ten most abundant clones make up roughly 28% of the sample. Specimen: blood. The source is a woman in her 70s in good health.

The chain employs TRBV11-2 and TRBJ2-5; 15 bases are a match to TRBD2. The J call could be wrong; TRBJ2-7 is a better fit for the DNA end. This CDR3 has 21 amino acids. The germline V gene encodes CDR1 SGHAT and CDR2 FQNNGV. CDR3 in amino acids: CASSLILAGTSGGRRGYEQYF. CDR3 nucleotide sequence: TGTGCCAGCAGCTTAATATTGGCCGGGACTAGCGGGGGGAGGAGGGGCTACGAGCAGTACTTC.

The sample holds a few counts of this clonotype. V usage is TRBV28 and J usage is TRBJ1-5; D is unclear. This CDR3 spans 12 amino acids. V was trimmed by 5 bases and J by 8 bases, leaving 10 bases between them. Germline V gene sequence: CDR1 MDHEN, CDR2 SYDVKM. In DNA, the CDR3 is TGTGCCAGCAGTACCAGCAGCAAGCCCCAGCATTTT. It is translated as CASSTSSKPQHF.

Points on this clonotype: A read error may produce the germline difference seen at one junction end. This chain uses TRBV5-1 with TRBJ2-1, with D possibly being TRBD1 (5 bases). CDR1 SGHRS and CDR2 YFSETQ come from the germline V gene. The CDR3 runs to 17 residues. The CDR3 spells CAGSSRVVGLSYNEQFF. The DNA of the CDR3 is TGCGCCGGCAGCAGCAGGGTGGTTGGGCTCTCCTACAATGAGCAGTTCTTC.

The chain combines TRBV27 with TRBJ1-5, with a possible D match to TRBD1 (5 bases). The germline CDR1 and CDR2 sequences are MNHEY and SMNVEV (reference sequence). The CDR3 runs 16 residues. The germline V and J ends were trimmed by 2 bases and 0 bases, with 11 bases remaining between them. Here the CDR3 reads CASSLAGPYSNQPQHF. The DNA of the CDR3 is TGTGCCAGCAGTTTAGCAGGGCCTTATAGCAATCAGCCCCAGCATTTT.

The rearrangement links TRBV2 to TRBJ1-6; D gene ambiguous. The CDR3 is 12 amino acids. Germline loops: CDR1 SNHLY, CDR2 FYNNEI. V lost 1 base, J lost 10 bases, and 5 bases lay in between. CDR3 residues: CASSEGASPLHF. Here the CDR3 DNA reads TGTGCCAGCAGTGAAGGGGCGTCACCCCTCCACTTT.

The rearrangement links TRBV28 to TRBJ2-1; 8 bases line up with TRBD2. V shed 3 bases, J shed 9 bases, and the junction held 10 bases outside the gene matches. Germline loops: CDR1 MDHEN, CDR2 SYDVKM. The CDR3 is 15 residues long. Written as DNA, the CDR3 is TGTGCCAGCAGTTTGGCCGGGACTAGTTATTTTGAGCAGTTCTTC. This sequence encodes CASSLAGTSYFEQFF.

This clonotype was recorded only once. The junction differs from germline at one of its ends, possibly a read error. The chain employs TRBV4-1 and TRBJ2-5; 7 bases fit TRBD2. The DNA end favors TRBJ2-7, so the J call may be wrong. CDR1 is MGHRA and CDR2 is YSYEKL in the germline V gene. The CDR3 sequence is 16 residues long. CDR3: CASSQPLAEGSYEQYF. In DNA, the CDR3 is TGTGCCAGCAGCCAGCCTCTAGCGGAGGGGTCCTACGAGCAGTACTTC.

As to this clonotype: The junction departs from germline at one end; a sequencing error may be responsible. The CDR3, as DNA: TGTGCGAGTAAAACTAGCGGGAAAGGCGAGCAGTACTTC. Its protein product is CASKTSGKGEQYF. The genes are TRBV19 and TRBJ2-7; 10 nucleotides line up with TRBD2. The CDR3 is 13 amino acids. From germline, CDR1 is LNHDA and CDR2 SQIVND (reference sequence).

The table lists this clonotype with many counts. The DNA for the CDR3 is TGTGCCAGCAGCCCAAAGGGTAAACAGGGGTTATTCACTGAAGCTTTCTTT. Its protein product is CASSPKGKQGLFTEAFF. This chain connects TRBV5-6 to TRBJ1-1; 7 positions match TRBD1. This CDR3 is 17 amino acids long. With 4 bases clipped from V and 4 bases from J, the junction kept 16 bases outside the gene matches. CDR1 SGHDT and CDR2 YYEEEE come from the germline V gene. Complete variable domain (other parts from reference TRBV5-6 and TRBJ1-1): DAGVTQSPTHLIKTRGQQVTLRCSPKSGHDTVSWYQQALGQGPQFIFQYYEEEERQRGNFPDRFSGHQFPNYSSELNVNALLLGDSALYLCASSPKGKQGLFTEAFFGQGTRLTVV.

In its sample, this clonotype was seen a few times. CDR3 nucleotide sequence: TGCAGTGCTCCGGGACAGGGGTGGGATGGCTACACCTTC. It codes for CSAPGQGWDGYTF. The chain uses TRBV20-1 and TRBJ1-2, with 10 nucleotides matching TRBD1. Germline values: CDR1 DFQATT, CDR2 SNEGSKA (reference sequence). The V and J ends lost 5 bases and 6 bases, in that order; junction bases with no gene match: 6. CDR3 length: 13 amino acids.

V usage is TRBV20-1 and J usage is TRBJ1-2; 9 bases fit TRBD1. J was trimmed by 0 bases and V by 6 bases; bases with no gene match: 5. The CDR3 extends over 14 amino acids. Germline loops: CDR1 DFQATT, CDR2 SNEGSKA (reference sequence). The CDR3 coding sequence is TGCAGTGCCTGGCGGACAGGGGCTAACTATGGCTACACCTTC. Protein sequence: CSAWRTGANYGYTF.

This clonotype was counted a few times. J is TRBJ1-4 and V is TRBV6-5; D is perhaps TRBD1 (6 bases). V was trimmed by 2 bases and J by 8 bases, leaving 12 bases between them. CDR3 length: 14 amino acids. CDR1 and CDR2 (germline): MNHEY, SVGAGI. The CDR3 reads CASSYAGAREKLFF. The CDR3 DNA sequence: TGTGCCAGCAGTTACGCGGGGGCACGGGAAAAACTGTTTTTT.

The V gene is TRBV20-1, the J gene TRBJ2-1, with 8 bases identical to TRBD2. The CDR3 runs 14 residues. Germline assignment: CDR1 DFQATT and CDR2 SNEGSKA (reference sequence). V was pared by 5 bases and J by 8 bases, with 11 bases of the junction left unmatched. The chain's CDR3 is CSADTGTRVDEQFF. CDR3 coding DNA: TGCAGTGCTGATACCGGGACTAGGGTTGATGAGCAGTTCTTC.

This clonotype showed up just a few times. The chain is built from TRBV4-1 and TRBJ2-5; D is unresolved. The germline V gene has CDR1 MGHRA and CDR2 YSYEKL. This CDR3 region has 13 residues. With 1 base removed from V and 4 bases from J, the gap between germline ends came to 7 bases. CDR3 in DNA: TGCGCCAGCAGCCAAGCTTACCGAGAGACCCAGTACTTC. It encodes CASSQAYRETQYF.

V usage is TRBV6-1 and J usage is TRBJ1-1, with D possibly TRBD1 on 6 matching bases. Trimming pared 10 bases from V and 3 bases from J, leaving 18 bases between. Germline loops: CDR1 MNHNS, CDR2 SASEGT. The CDR3 consists of 14 residues. The DNA for the CDR3 is TGTGCCACCCCCGGGAGGGGGTGGGACACTGAAGCTTTCTTT. Protein: CATPGRGWDTEAFF.

The V call is TRBV7-2, the J call TRBJ2-7; D not certain. Germline lookup yields CDR1 SGHTA and CDR2 FQGNSA. The CDR3 runs to 13 residues. The ends were cut back, 5 bases at V and 2 bases at J, with 10 bases in the middle. The CDR3 reads CASSPYKAYEQYF. CDR3 DNA: TGTGCCAGCAGCCCCTACAAGGCCTACGAGCAGTACTTC.

CDR3 nucleotide sequence: TGTGCCAGCAGCGTAAGCAACGGCGGGCACCAAGAGACCCAGTACTTC. This encodes CASSVSNGGHQETQYF. The rearrangement links TRBV9 to TRBJ2-5, with D possibly TRBD2 on 5 matching bases. V was trimmed by 1 base and J by 0 bases, leaving 13 bases between them. The CDR3 totals 16 residues. The germline V gene encodes CDR1 SGDLS and CDR2 YYNGEE. The full variable domain, its missing parts supplied by reference TRBV9 and TRBJ2-5, is DSGVTQTPKHLITATGQRVTLRCSPRSGDLSVYWYQQSLDQGLQFLIQYYNGEERAKGNILERFSAQQFPDLHSELNLSSLELGDSALYFCASSVSNGGHQETQYFGPGTRLLVL.

The rearrangement links TRBV5-8 to TRBJ2-7, with 10 bases fitting TRBD1. Germline V gene lookup returns CDR1 SGHTS and CDR2 YDEGEE. The CDR3 is made up of 14 amino acids. Losses at the gene ends were 4 bases for V and 6 bases for J; bases not matched to a gene: 7. The CDR3 DNA follows: TGTGCCAGCAGCGGCCGGGACAGGGGTGCCGAGCAGTACTTC. Its protein is CASSGRDRGAEQYF.

CDR3 residues: CASSLEASGAETQYF. Written as DNA, the CDR3 is TGTGCCAGCAGCTTAGAGGCTAGCGGGGCAGAGACCCAGTACTTC. The gene calls are TRBV7-2 and TRBJ2-5, with 9 nucleotides matching TRBD2. Germline V lookup: CDR1 SGHTA, CDR2 FQGNSA. CDR3 size: 15 residues. V shed 1 base and J 4 bases; nucleotides not matched to a gene: 4. The full variable domain, with the rest looked up from reference TRBV7-2 and TRBJ2-5, is GAGVSQSPSNKVTEKGKDVELRCDPISGHTALYWYRQSLGQGLEFLIYFQGNSAPDKSGLPSDRFSAERTGGSVSTLTIQRTQQEDSAVYLCASSLEASGAETQYFGPGTRLLVL.

This clonotype was observed a handful of times. The chain combines TRBV7-9 with TRBJ2-4, with TRBD1 matching over 9 bases. The V and J ends lost 5 bases and 1 base, in that order; junction bases with no gene match: 21. Germline CDR1 SEHNR, CDR2 FQNEAQ (reference sequence). CDR3 length: 21 residues. CDR3 sequence reads: CASSTFSDGTGQTKAKNIQYF. The CDR3 DNA is TGTGCCAGCAGCACATTCTCCGACGGGACAGGGCAGACCAAGGCCAAAAACATTCAGTACTTC. Using reference TRBV7-9 and TRBJ2-4 for the parts outside the CDR3, the full variable domain is DTGVSQNPRHKITKRGQNVTFRCDPISEHNRLYWYRQTLGQGPEFLTYFQNEAQLEKSRLLSDRFSAERPKGSFSTLEIQRTEQGDSAMYLCASSTFSDGTGQTKAKNIQYFGAGTRLSVL.

Many counts were recorded for this clonotype. This chain links TRBV4-2 with TRBJ2-5, with TRBD2 identical over 10 bases. Germline CDR1 and CDR2: LGHNA and YNFKEQ. This CDR3 comprises 16 residues. J gave up 6 bases and V 0 bases, and 7 bases lay outside the gene matches. The CDR3 nucleotides are TGTGCCAGCAGCCAAGATCCGGGACTAGCGACTAAGACCCAGTACTTC. It translates to CASSQDPGLATKTQYF.

This clonotype was seen a handful of times. The chain is built from TRBV7-8 and TRBJ2-5, with 9 bases lining up with TRBD2. The CDR3 is 15 residues long. The junction had 7 bases not matched to a gene; V was cut back by 3 bases and J by 5 bases. Germline V gives CDR1 SGHVS, CDR2 FQNEAQ. CDR3 residues: CASSFSGSSGETQYF. CDR3 bases: TGTGCCAGCAGCTTTAGCGGGAGTAGCGGGGAGACCCAGTACTTC.

This clonotype was counted many times. J is TRBJ2-1 and V is TRBV20-1; D not certain. CDR3 length: 12 amino acids. Trimming left V 4 bases short and J 7 bases short, with 11 bases between. Germline V gene lookup returns CDR1 DFQATT and CDR2 SNEGSKA (reference sequence). This CDR3 is CSAIISENEQFF. Here the CDR3 DNA reads TGCAGTGCTATTATCTCCGAGAATGAGCAGTTCTTC.

This clonotype was seen at least ten times. The chain is built from TRBV6-1 and TRBJ1-3; no clear D gene. The V gene lost 3 bases and the J gene lost 0 bases, with 12 bases spanning the gap. The CDR3 is 16 amino acids. Germline assignment: CDR1 MNHNS and CDR2 SASEGT. CDR3 in amino acids: CASSEGQPSSGNTIYF. As DNA, the CDR3 is TGTGCCAGCAGTGAGGGTCAGCCGAGCTCTGGAAACACCATATATTTT.

Points on this clonotype: One junction end disagrees with the germline gene, perhaps due to a read error. The gene calls are TRBV10-3 and TRBJ1-1, with 10 bases that match TRBD1. CDR3 length: 15 residues. The V gene's germline CDR1 is ENHRY and CDR2 SYGVKD. The CDR3 region is CTISGDRGGGAEAFF. DNA of the CDR3: TGTACCATCAGCGGGGACAGGGGAGGCGGCGCTGAAGCTTTCTTT.